The next 6 T cell receptor beta chains were all read from a single sample in a study of spatial heterogeneity in lung cancer. Study-wide points: For expanded intratumoral alpha and beta TCRs, counts tracked tumor mutation counts.

This sample's time point: sample taken at primary tumor resection. TCRdb itself ran the 5' RACE reads through MiXCR, one entry per CDR3 protein. The sample yields 4,000 or so distinct CDR3 sequences, around 8% seen once. These TCRs are of unknown antigen specificity. The specimen comprised lung tumor tissue, sampled at surgery. The receptors stem from a male donor with early-stage non-small cell lung cancer.

Sample share makes this clonotype medium-sized. The chain combines TRBV29-1 with TRBJ2-3, with D possibly being TRBD1 or TRBD2 (5 bases each). The germline CDR1 and CDR2 sequences are SQVTM and ANQGSEA. The CDR3 sequence is 12 residues long. Trimming stripped 3 bases from V and 7 bases from J, with 11 bases between. The CDR3 DNA reads TGCAGCGTTGAGTCTGGGGGAAATACGCAGTATTTT. This encodes CSVESGGNTQYF.

V usage is TRBV9 and J usage is TRBJ2-1, with 7 bases aligning to TRBD2. The CDR3 runs to 15 residues. V was clipped by 0 bases and J by 9 bases; unmatched bases: 9. The V gene's germline CDR1 is SGDLS and CDR2 YYNGEE. The CDR3 nucleotides are TGTGCCAGCAGCGTAGTTGTGGGAGGGGATGGTGAGCAGTTCTTC. It codes for CASSVVVGGDGEQFF. The full variable domain, completed using reference TRBV9 and TRBJ2-1, is DSGVTQTPKHLITATGQRVTLRCSPRSGDLSVYWYQQSLDQGLQFLIQYYNGEERAKGNILERFSAQQFPDLHSELNLSSLELGDSALYFCASSVVVGGDGEQFFGPGTRLTVL.

This clonotype was counted at least ten times. Germline and junction disagree at one end, which may indicate a read error. The CDR3 DNA reads as TGTGCGAGCACTCAGGGAAGCGCTGGGGCCAACGTCCTGACTTTC. Amino acids: CASTQGSAGANVLTF. The chain carries TRBV6-5 and TRBJ2-6; D possibly corresponds to TRBD1 (5 bases). The CDR3 is 15 residues long. Germline V gene lookup returns CDR1 MNHEY and CDR2 SVGAGI.

This clonotype was counted only a few times. V and J are TRBV10-3 and TRBJ2-5; tentatively, D is TRBD1 or TRBD2 (5 bases each). The CDR3 runs 14 residues. With 6 bases removed from V and 1 base from J, the gap between germline ends came to 12 bases. Germline V gene lookup returns CDR1 ENHRY and CDR2 SYGVKD. The DNA for the CDR3 is TGTGCCATCAGACCGGGACCGCTCCAAGAGACCCAGTACTTC. It is translated as CAIRPGPLQETQYF.

Many counts were recorded for this clonotype. The rearrangement links TRBV27 to TRBJ2-7, with D hard to call. The length of the CDR3 is 13 residues. CDR1 is MNHEY and CDR2 is SMNVEV in the germline V gene (reference sequence). V shed 8 bases and J shed 2 bases, with 13 bases lying between them. As DNA, the CDR3 is TGTGCCAGCTCCCCGACGGTGACCTACGAGCAGTACTTC. This codes for CASSPTVTYEQYF.

In its sample, this clonotype ranks as medium-sized. This chain joins TRBV5-1 and TRBJ2-1, with D unresolved. The V gene lost 0 bases and the J gene lost 6 bases, with 7 bases spanning the gap. Germline CDR1 and CDR2: SGHRS and YFSETQ. The CDR3 covers 13 residues. The CDR3 protein is CASSLEPGNEQFF. The DNA for the CDR3 is TGCGCCAGCAGCTTGGAGCCGGGCAATGAGCAGTTCTTC.